This T cell receptor beta chain was obtained from a study of blood T cell repertoires in COVID-19. About the study: PBMCs, B-cell-depleted T cells, or T cells provided the cDNA or gDNA that made up the material.

Produced via immunoSEQ multiplex PCR; TCRdb's table is partial and in-frame only. The sample lists about 81,000 clones; about 95% were seen once. Germline V gives CDR1 SEHNR, CDR2 FQNEAQ (reference sequence). Trimming pared 5 bases from V and 5 bases from J, leaving 17 bases between. The CDR3 is 15 residues long. The sequencing input was peripheral blood. The sequence came from a human donor with active COVID-19. The donor label of this sample is uncertain. V is TRBV7-9 and J is TRBJ2-3, with D possibly matching TRBD1 (5 bases). CDR3 loop: CASSVGHLREDTQYF. The CDR3, as DNA: TGTGCCAGCAGCGTCGGACATCTGAGAGAAGATACGCAGTATTTT. Full variable domain (remainder filled in from reference TRBV7-9 and TRBJ2-3): DTGVSQNPRHKITKRGQNVTFRCDPISEHNRLYWYRQTLGQGPEFLTYFQNEAQLEKSRLLSDRFSAERPKGSFSTLEIQRTEQGDSAMYLCASSVGHLREDTQYFGPGTRLTVL.